This paragraph covers one T cell receptor beta chain sequence. What it binds is not known. The data were taken from a study of OX40 agonist ivuxolimab in advanced cancers. Study outcomes and limitations: At doses 0.1 to 3.0 mg/kg, CD4+ and CD8+ clones expanded. CD4+ T cells averaged fewer expanded clones than CD8+ T cells.

Sampling of blood occurred at baseline, cycle 4 day 1, and cycle 7 day 1. Germline values: CDR1 LNHDA, CDR2 SQIVND (reference sequence). This CDR3 has 13 amino acids. The trim removed 7 bases at V and 0 bases at J, leaving 2 bases unmatched. The method was immunoSEQ multiplex PCR; TCRdb's version includes in-frame clones alone and lacks a portion of them. The sample yields about 96,000 clones, less than 95% seen once. V gene TRBV19 combines with J gene TRBJ2-7; 8 bases line up with TRBD2. This sequence was found in an adult with an advanced solid tumor such as melanoma, head and neck, liver or kidney cancer. The material sequenced was CD4+ or CD8+ T cells sorted from blood, taken in a trial of the OX40 agonist ivuxolimab. CDR3 protein: CASKSGSSYEQYF. CDR3 sequence (DNA): TGTGCCAGTAAGAGCGGGAGCTCCTACGAGCAGTACTTC.